This TCR beta chain was observed in a study of memory CD4+ T cells and cytomegalovirus serostatus (dated by TCRdb to about 2019). For the wider study: The approximately 35 healthy Belgian adults in the cohort included 9 who were CMV seropositive and approximately 25 who were CMV seronegative. CD4+ memory TCRbeta repertoires of a Belgian cohort with known cytomegalovirus serostatus were sequenced in order to replicate a published TCR-based CMV serostatus classifier.

The CDR3 spans 15 residues, from the cysteine through the phenylalanine. Only the CDR3 portion is preserved as DNA: 45 bases, with reading frame beginning at the first base. For CDR1 and CDR2, the germline V gene lists MNHEY and SVGAGI. Trimming removed 5 bases from V and 0 bases from J; the gene matches leave 6 bases unexplained. The paper as a whole reports these results and caveats: A median bootstrapped AUC of 0.95 with a 95% CI of 0.76-1.00 was achieved on the Belgian cohort by the original-framework classifier. Among the 150 to 200 previously reported CMV-associated TCRbeta sequences, 60 to 85 showed up in the CD4+ memory repertoires, with each one found in between one and five individuals. CMV serostatus prediction reached a median bootstrapped AUC of roughly 0.95 with the original framework and just under 0.92 with a US-trained random forest. Only CD4+CD45RO+ memory cells were sequenced, in contrast to the original study, which included naive and memory CD4+ and CD8+ populations. The results were interpreted as suggesting that the CMV-associated TCR signature is mostly present in the CD4+ memory repertoire.

The Quick-DNA Microprep Kit was used to extract genomic DNA from the sorted cells. Amplification of TCRbeta DNA was done with the immunoSEQ hsTCRbeta kit, following the protocol from the manufacturer. TCRbeta libraries were sequenced on an Illumina MiSeq instrument. The authors processed their data as follows. Following removal of out-of-frame sequences, 2.4 million or so distinct TCRbeta sequences were retained, with an average of approximately 64,000 per individual. Each individual was scored by the count of roughly 160 previously reported CMV-associated TCRbeta sequences and the total productive distinct TCRbeta count. A beta-binomial model was reimplemented in Python, and random forests from scikit-learn, run with default parameters, were trained on data from the US cohort. Classifier performance on the Belgian cohort was summarized as median AUC with percentile confidence intervals calculated over 10,000 bootstrap iterations. TCRdb took over this immuneACCESS table, retaining in-frame rearrangements with V and J assigned. Such tables are incomplete; in checked studies, under half of the missing clones stem from an unresolved V gene, and the remainder is unexplained. V and J calls and clone size are those listed in that table; D and trimming were worked out from the DNA. This sample comprises fewer than 40,000 clones, roughly 85% of them detected only once. The biggest ten clones account for about 5.8% of the sample.

Single viable CD3+CD4+CD8-CD45RO+ cells were sorted as memory CD4+ T cells on a FACSAria II. CMV serostatus was determined using a Roche Elecsys assay that detects serum IgG against CMV pp150, pp28, p38 and p52. Once the samples were thawed, total CD4+ T cells were enriched through positive selection using CD4 magnetic microbeads. The samples came from a different study that was designed specifically to examine the CD4+ T cell memory repertoire. Peripheral blood mononuclear cells were isolated and cryopreserved according to standard operating procedures, and serum was kept at -80 degrees C. Staining used CD3-PerCP (BW264/56), CD4-APC (RPA-T4), CD45RO-PE (UCHT1) and CD8-Pacific Orange (3B5) antibodies, with Sytox blue excluding non-viable cells. This clone was counted a few times. Its antigen is not yet known. Base qualities are not recorded, but no much larger clone differs from it by a single base.

Sequenced input: memory CD4+ T cells from blood. This TCR came from an adult in good health and CMV-seropositive. Here the chain combines TRBV6-5 and TRBJ2-5; 7 bases in between match TRBD1. The CDR3 sequence is CASSNDRVYQETQYF. The DNA is as follows: TGTGCCAGCAGTAACGACAGGGTCTACCAAGAGACCCAGTACTTC.